The 23 T cell receptor beta chains listed next were all sequenced from one sample in a study of control samples from healthy donors and cancer patients. Data came from immunoSEQ multiplex PCR; TCRdb stores just in-frame clones and leaves some out. The sample contains over 100,000 clones, about 91% of which appear only once. The sample comprised blood. These receptor sequences come from a man aged 35-49 years in good health.

V usage is TRBV11-1 and J usage is TRBJ2-7; no reliable D call. Trimming shortened V by 0 bases and J by 2 bases, and 8 bases separated the two germline ends. The CDR3 loop spans 14 amino acids. CDR1 is SGHAT and CDR2 is FQDESV in the germline V gene (reference sequence). CDR3 nucleotides: TGTGCCAGCAGCTTAGCGGGCCGGACCTACGAGCAGTACTTC. Residues: CASSLAGRTYEQYF. The variable domain in full, completed from reference TRBV11-1 and TRBJ2-7, reads EAEVAQSPRYKITEKSQAVAFWCDPISGHATLYWYRQILGQGPELLVQFQDESVVDDSQLPKDRFSAERLKGVDSTLKIQPAELGDSAMYLCASSLAGRTYEQYFGPGTRLTVT.

This chain links TRBV9 with TRBJ2-3; TRBD2 might be the D (7 bases). Trimming stripped 0 bases from V and 7 bases from J, with 15 bases between. Germline V gives CDR1 SGDLS, CDR2 YYNGEE. The CDR3 length is 15 residues. The CDR3 loop reads CASSVVGGPENTQYF. CDR3 DNA: TGTGCCAGCAGCGTAGTGGGGGGGCCAGAGAATACGCAGTATTTT.

The chain employs TRBV13 and TRBJ2-3; 8 positions match TRBD2. V shed 6 bases, J shed 3 bases, and the junction held 14 bases outside the gene matches. Germline V gives CDR1 PRHDT, CDR2 FYEKMQ (reference sequence). This CDR3 contains 17 residues. This CDR3 reads CASRPKPGGPETDTQYF. The CDR3 region has the DNA TGTGCCAGCAGGCCCAAACCGGGGGGGCCAGAAACAGATACGCAGTATTTT.

V usage is TRBV7-2 and J usage is TRBJ1-2, with 7 positions matching TRBD1. Germline V lookup: CDR1 SGHTA, CDR2 FQGNSA. The junction had 6 bases not matched to a gene; V was cut back by 4 bases and J by 4 bases. The CDR3 extends over 14 amino acids. CDR3 bases: TGTGCCAGCAGCTCCGTGACAGGGAGCTATGGCTACACCTTC. This translates into CASSSVTGSYGYTF.

The chain is built from TRBV7-3 and TRBJ1-3; possibly TRBD1 for D (5 bases). Germline loops: CDR1 SGHTA, CDR2 FQGTGA. V gave up 5 bases and J gave up 3 bases, with 8 bases separating them. The CDR3 runs 13 residues. The CDR3 loop reads CASSRDGGNTIYF. The CDR3 DNA is TGTGCCAGCAGCCGGGACGGTGGAAACACCATATATTTT.

The rearrangement uses TRBV7-8 and TRBJ1-1, with D possibly being TRBD1 (5 bases). This CDR3 has 13 amino acids. The V end lost 1 base, the J end lost 8 bases, and 11 bases lay between the germline ends. Germline CDR1 and CDR2: SGHVS and FQNEAQ. CDR3 nucleotides: TGTGCCAGCAGCTTAGTCCTGCAGGGAGAAGCTTTCTTT. The encoded protein is CASSLVLQGEAFF.

This clone was picked up a small number of times. CDR3: CASSQGLSIYNEQFF. In DNA form, the CDR3 reads TGTGCCAGCTCCCAGGGACTTAGCATCTACAATGAGCAGTTCTTC. The V call is TRBV18, the J call TRBJ2-1; the D gene is possibly TRBD2 (6 bases). Germline V gives CDR1 KGHSH, CDR2 LQKENI. V lost 6 bases and J 3 bases, leaving 15 bases between the germline ends. The CDR3 contains 15 residues. Filled out from reference TRBV18 and TRBJ2-1, the complete variable domain reads NAGVMQNPRHLVRRRGQEARLRCSPMKGHSHVYWYRQLPEEGLKFMVYLQKENIIDESGMPKERFSAEFPKEGPSILRIQQVVRGDSAAYFCASSQGLSIYNEQFFGPGTRLTVL.

The rearrangement joins TRBV19 to TRBJ2-2; 10 bases line up with TRBD1. After removal of 5 bases from V and 1 base from J, the junction contained 4 bases not matched to a gene. Germline loops: CDR1 LNHDA, CDR2 SQIVND (reference sequence). This CDR3 has 16 residues. The CDR3 region has the DNA TGTGCCAGTAGTTCACGGACAGGGGGGAACACCGGGGAGCTGTTTTTT. Protein: CASSSRTGGNTGELFF.

This rearrangement joins TRBV9 to TRBJ2-4; 10 nucleotides align to TRBD2. V was clipped by 1 base and J by 4 bases; unmatched bases: 5. The CDR3 length is 16 residues. The germline gives CDR1 SGDLS, CDR2 YYNGEE. The chain's CDR3 is CASSVLAGVRKNIQYF. For the CDR3, the DNA is TGTGCCAGCAGCGTACTAGCGGGGGTACGTAAAAACATTCAGTACTTC.

This clone appeared a few times. This sample includes further DNA sequences coding for the same CDR3. The chain recombines TRBV18 with TRBJ2-1; 7 bases match TRBD2. This CDR3 comprises 12 residues. In germline, CDR1 is KGHSH, CDR2 LQKENI. Trimming cost V 3 bases and J 7 bases; bases outside gene matches: 0. The CDR3 sequence: CASSPGGNEQFF. The CDR3 DNA sequence: TGTGCCAGCTCACCGGGAGGGAATGAGCAGTTCTTC.

The chain combines TRBV5-4 with TRBJ2-6; D gene uncertain. Trimming shortened V by 2 bases and J by 0 bases, and 3 bases separated the two germline ends. Germline loops: CDR1 SGHNT, CDR2 YYREEE (reference sequence). This CDR3 region has 14 residues. The CDR3 loop is CASSLPSGANVLTF. In DNA, the CDR3 is TGTGCCAGCAGCTTACCCTCTGGGGCCAACGTCCTGACTTTC.

This sequence joins TRBV18 and TRBJ2-7; 7 nucleotides line up with TRBD1. The CDR3 sequence is 14 residues long. V dropped 3 bases and J dropped 5; count of bases not matched to a gene: 7. Germline CDR1 KGHSH, CDR2 LQKENI. For the CDR3, the DNA is TGTGCCAGCTCACCCACGACAGGGATAAACGAGCAGTACTTC. This gives the protein CASSPTTGINEQYF.

This sequence joins TRBV7-8 and TRBJ1-4; D might be TRBD1 (5 bases). Germline V gene data show CDR1 as SGHVS and CDR2 as FQNEAQ. Trimming took off 5 bases at V and 8 bases at J, with 18 bases between the two ends. The CDR3 consists of 15 residues. The CDR3 DNA reads as TGTGCCAGCAGCAGAATGGCGGGGGAGAGGGAAAAACTGTTTTTT. This codes for CASSRMAGEREKLFF.

The rearrangement links TRBV14 to TRBJ1-2; D unresolved. This CDR3 has 13 residues. Germline CDR1 and CDR2: SGHDN and FVKESK. The V gene lost 0 bases and the J gene lost 4 bases, with 6 bases spanning the gap. The CDR3 nucleotides are TGTGCCAGCAGCCAAGAGAGCAGCTATGGCTACACCTTC. This encodes CASSQESSYGYTF.

The chain carries TRBV7-9 and TRBJ2-2; D is unresolved. In germline, CDR1 is SEHNR, CDR2 FQNEAQ (reference sequence). This CDR3 is built from 14 residues. The V and J ends lost 5 bases and 1 base respectively, with 8 bases between them. CDR3 nucleotide sequence: TGTGCCAGCAGCATGGGGTTGAACACCGGGGAGCTGTTTTTT. Encoded protein: CASSMGLNTGELFF.

The chain combines TRBV7-2 with TRBJ1-2; D gene uncertain. Germline CDR1 is SGHTA and CDR2 is FQGNSA. Trimming stripped 3 bases from V and 2 bases from J, with 13 bases between. The CDR3 extends over 15 amino acids. CDR3 sequence reads: CASSFNRAINYGYTF. The CDR3 nucleotides read TGTGCCAGCAGCTTTAACAGAGCTATCAACTATGGCTACACCTTC.

V is TRBV7-6 and J is TRBJ1-1; 7 bases match TRBD1. Germline lookup yields CDR1 SGHVS and CDR2 FNYEAQ. V lost 2 bases and J lost 4; bases outside the gene matches: 7. The CDR3 sequence is 15 residues long. The CDR3 DNA follows: TGTGCCAGCAGCTTAACAGACAGGGAGGGCACTGAAGCTTTCTTT. This gives the protein CASSLTDREGTEAFF.

The rearrangement joins TRBV7-9 to TRBJ2-3, with unresolved D. The CDR3 extends over 15 amino acids. Germline V gene data show CDR1 as SEHNR and CDR2 as FQNEAQ (reference sequence). The V end was cut by 0 bases, the J end by 0 bases, with 7 bases between. The CDR3 protein is CASSLAQASTDTQYF. The CDR3 DNA reads TGTGCCAGCAGCTTAGCTCAGGCTAGCACAGATACGCAGTATTTT.

V is TRBV5-1 and J is TRBJ1-1; D ambiguous. Trimming took off 2 bases at V and 4 bases at J, with 9 bases between the two ends. Looked up from germline, CDR1 is SGHRS and CDR2 is YFSETQ. The CDR3 has 13 residues. The CDR3 DNA reads as TGCGCCAGCAGCTTCTGGGTTTCCACTGAAGCTTTCTTT. This encodes CASSFWVSTEAFF. Supplemented by reference TRBV5-1 and TRBJ1-1, the full variable domain reads KAGVTQTPRYLIKTRGQQVTLSCSPISGHRSVSWYQQTPGQGLQFLFEYFSETQRNKGNFPGRFSGRQFSNSRSEMNVSTLELGDSALYLCASSFWVSTEAFFGQGTRLTVV.

CDR3 region: CASSSGFYNEQFF. The CDR3 coding sequence is TGTGCCAGTAGTTCCGGCTTCTACAATGAGCAGTTCTTC. This chain uses TRBV19 with TRBJ2-1; D is ambiguous. The CDR3 runs to 13 residues. Germline V gene data show CDR1 as LNHDA and CDR2 as SQIVND (reference sequence). V lost 5 bases and J 3 bases, leaving 8 bases between the germline ends.

This sequence joins TRBV11-3 and TRBJ2-7, with D possibly being TRBD1 (5 bases). The germline V gene has CDR1 SGHNT and CDR2 YENEEA. V was shortened by 5 bases and J by 2 bases, with 7 bases between the two germline ends. This CDR3 is built from 12 residues. In DNA form, the CDR3 reads TGTGCCAGCAGCGACAGCGCCTACGAGCAGTACTTC. Its protein is CASSDSAYEQYF.

This clone was detected once. The rearrangement joins TRBV7-2 to TRBJ2-3; D might be TRBD1 (5 bases). CDR3 size: 14 residues. Germline V gene sequence: CDR1 SGHTA, CDR2 FQGNSA. The germline V and J ends were trimmed by 6 bases and 5 bases, with 15 bases remaining between them. The CDR3 bases are TGTGCCAGCAGGGGGCCGGCCCGTGGAGATACGCAGTATTTT. It translates to CASRGPARGDTQYF.

V usage is TRBV5-4 and J usage is TRBJ1-2, with D unclear. Trimming took 0 bases from V and 8 from J, leaving 8 bases between them. CDR1 and CDR2 from the germline V gene are SGHNT and YYREEE (reference sequence). This CDR3 region has 12 residues. CDR3 in amino acids: CASSLDAWGYTF. The DNA for the CDR3 is TGTGCCAGCAGCTTGGATGCCTGGGGCTACACCTTC.